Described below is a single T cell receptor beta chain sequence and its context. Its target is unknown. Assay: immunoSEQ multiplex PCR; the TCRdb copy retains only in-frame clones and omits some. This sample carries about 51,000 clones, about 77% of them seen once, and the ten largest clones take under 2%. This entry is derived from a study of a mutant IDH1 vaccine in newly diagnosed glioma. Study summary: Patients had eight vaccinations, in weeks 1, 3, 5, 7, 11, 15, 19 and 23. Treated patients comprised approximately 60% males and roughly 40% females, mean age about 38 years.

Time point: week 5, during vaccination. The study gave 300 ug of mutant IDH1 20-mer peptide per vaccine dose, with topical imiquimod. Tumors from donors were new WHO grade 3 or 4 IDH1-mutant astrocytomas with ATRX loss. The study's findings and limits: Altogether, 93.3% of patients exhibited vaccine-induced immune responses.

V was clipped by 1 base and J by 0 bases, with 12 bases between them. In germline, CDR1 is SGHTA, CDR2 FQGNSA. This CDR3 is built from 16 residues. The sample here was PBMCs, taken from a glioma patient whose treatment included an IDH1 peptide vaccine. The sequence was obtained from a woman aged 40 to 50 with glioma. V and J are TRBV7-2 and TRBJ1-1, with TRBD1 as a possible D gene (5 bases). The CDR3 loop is CASSLDRRAVNTEAFF. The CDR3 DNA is TGTGCCAGCAGCTTAGACCGCAGGGCTGTGAACACTGAAGCTTTCTTT.